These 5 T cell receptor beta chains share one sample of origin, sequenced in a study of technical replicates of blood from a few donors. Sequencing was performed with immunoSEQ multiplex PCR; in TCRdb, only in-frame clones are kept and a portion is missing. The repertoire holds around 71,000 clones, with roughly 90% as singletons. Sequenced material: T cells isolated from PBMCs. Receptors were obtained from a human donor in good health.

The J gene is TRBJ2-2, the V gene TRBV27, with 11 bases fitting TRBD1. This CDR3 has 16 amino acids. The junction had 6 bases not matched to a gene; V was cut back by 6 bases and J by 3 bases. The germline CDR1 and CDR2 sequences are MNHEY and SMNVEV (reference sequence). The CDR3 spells CASSLGQGVYTGELFF. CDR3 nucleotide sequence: TGTGCCAGCAGCCTGGGACAGGGGGTGTACACCGGGGAGCTGTTTTTT.

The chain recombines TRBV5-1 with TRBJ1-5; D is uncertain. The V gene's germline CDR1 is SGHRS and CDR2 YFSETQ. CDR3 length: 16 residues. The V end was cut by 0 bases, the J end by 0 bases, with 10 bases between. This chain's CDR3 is CASSLAPGSSNQPQHF. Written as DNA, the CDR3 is TGCGCCAGCAGCTTGGCCCCGGGGTCTAGCAATCAGCCCCAGCATTTT.

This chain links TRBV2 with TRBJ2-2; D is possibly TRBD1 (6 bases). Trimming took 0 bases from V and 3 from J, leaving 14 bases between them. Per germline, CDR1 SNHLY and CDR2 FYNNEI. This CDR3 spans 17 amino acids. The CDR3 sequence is CASSEARQVYDTGELFF. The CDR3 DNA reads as TGTGCCAGCAGTGAAGCCCGACAGGTATACGACACCGGGGAGCTGTTTTTT.

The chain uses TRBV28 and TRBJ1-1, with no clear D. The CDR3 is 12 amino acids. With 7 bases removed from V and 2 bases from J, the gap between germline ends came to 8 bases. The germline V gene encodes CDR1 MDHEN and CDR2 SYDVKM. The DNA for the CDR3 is TGTGCCAGCACCCCGACAAACACTGAAGCTTTCTTT. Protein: CASTPTNTEAFF.

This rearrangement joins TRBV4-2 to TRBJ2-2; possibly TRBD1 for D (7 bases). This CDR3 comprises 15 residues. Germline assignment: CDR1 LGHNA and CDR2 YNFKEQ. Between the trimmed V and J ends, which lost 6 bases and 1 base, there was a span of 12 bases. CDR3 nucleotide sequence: TGTGCCAGCAGTGGAGGGGACAGGAACACCGGGGAGCTGTTTTTT. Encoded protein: CASSGGDRNTGELFF.